What follows are 27 T cell receptor beta chains derived from one specimen sequenced in a study of cytomegalovirus exposure and HLA in healthy donors. A multiplex PCR was run with 60 Vbeta primers and 13 Jbeta primers. The protocol was immunoSEQ multiplex PCR, while the TCRdb copy is restricted to in-frame clones and leaves out a portion. Of over 100,000 clones listed, around 82% were seen once; the top ten hold roughly 1.7%. The sequenced sample was PBMCs. The source of these receptors is a woman between 40 and 50 years old in good health and CMV-seronegative.

This sequence joins TRBV6-1 and TRBJ2-7; weak D call: TRBD2 (6 bases). The CDR3 extends over 16 amino acids. The germline V gene has CDR1 MNHNS and CDR2 SASEGT. Deletions cut 1 base from V and 0 bases from J, with 13 bases between. CDR3 bases: TGTGCCAGCAGTGAAGGACTAGGGTGGGGCTCCTACGAGCAGTACTTC. Protein sequence: CASSEGLGWGSYEQYF.

V gene TRBV5-4 combines with J gene TRBJ2-7; 13 bases are shared with TRBD2. Germline-derived CDR1 and CDR2 are SGHNT and YYREEE (reference sequence). The trim removed 3 bases at V and 5 bases at J, leaving 5 bases unmatched. The CDR3 is made up of 15 amino acids. Here the CDR3 reads CASSSGGLAGHEQYF. As DNA, the CDR3 is TGTGCCAGCAGCTCAGGGGGACTAGCGGGACACGAGCAGTACTTC.

CDR3 DNA: TGTGCCGGTTATGGGACTAGCAATGAGCAGTTCTTC. Translation gives CAGYGTSNEQFF. This chain links TRBV2 with TRBJ2-1; 8 nucleotides agree with TRBD2. J was trimmed by 6 bases and V by 11 bases; bases with no gene match: 6. There are 12 residues in the CDR3. Germline V gene data show CDR1 as SNHLY and CDR2 as FYNNEI.

The chain joins TRBV5-4 to TRBJ1-6; D ambiguous. V was cut by 2 bases and J by 2 bases, with 5 bases left in between. This CDR3 comprises 14 residues. Germline V gives CDR1 SGHNT, CDR2 YYREEE (reference sequence). The CDR3 loop reads CASSFRAYNSPLHF. The CDR3 DNA reads TGTGCCAGCAGCTTTCGAGCCTATAATTCACCCCTCCACTTT.

The J gene is TRBJ2-7, the V gene TRBV4-1, with D perhaps TRBD1 (6 bases). The V gene's germline CDR1 is MGHRA and CDR2 YSYEKL. The V end lost 4 bases, the J end lost 3 bases, and 19 bases lay between the germline ends. CDR3 length: 16 residues. The chain's CDR3 is CASSPRVLDRVYEQYF. As DNA, the CDR3 is TGCGCCAGCAGCCCGCGAGTACTGGACAGAGTCTACGAGCAGTACTTC.

The chain uses TRBV5-6 and TRBJ2-7; TRBD2 agrees at 10 bases. Looked up from germline, CDR1 is SGHDT and CDR2 is YYEEEE. The trim removed 2 bases at V and 5 bases at J, leaving 10 bases unmatched. This CDR3 has 16 amino acids. The CDR3 sequence is CASSFLQASGSHEQYF. CDR3 coding DNA: TGTGCCAGCAGCTTCCTCCAGGCTAGCGGGAGCCACGAGCAGTACTTC. Based on the CDR3 plus reference TRBV5-6 and TRBJ2-7, the full variable domain is DAGVTQSPTHLIKTRGQQVTLRCSPKSGHDTVSWYQQALGQGPQFIFQYYEEEERQRGNFPDRFSGHQFPNYSSELNVNALLLGDSALYLCASSFLQASGSHEQYFGPGTRLTVT.

The chain employs TRBV27 and TRBJ2-7; 7 positions match TRBD1. CDR1 and CDR2 (germline): MNHEY, SMNVEV (reference sequence). The length of the CDR3 is 12 residues. J was trimmed by 5 bases and V by 5 bases; bases with no gene match: 3. The CDR3 region has the DNA TGTGCCAGCAGTCCGACAGGGAACGAGCAGTACTTC. Amino acid sequence: CASSPTGNEQYF.

V is TRBV5-6 and J is TRBJ2-5, with 9 bases that match TRBD1. CDR3 length: 14 amino acids. V was pared by 1 base and J by 3 bases, with 1 base of the junction left unmatched. CDR1 is SGHDT and CDR2 is YYEEEE in the germline V gene. CDR3 coding DNA: TGTGCCAGCAGCTTGACAGGGGGCGAAGAGACCCAGTACTTC. This sequence encodes CASSLTGGEETQYF.

J is TRBJ1-2 and V is TRBV5-4; possible D gene TRBD1, 6 bases. Trimming removed 6 bases from V and 8 bases from J, with 23 bases in between. From germline, CDR1 is SGHNT and CDR2 YYREEE (reference sequence). The CDR3 is 15 amino acids. The CDR3 loop is CASTEDFTGIEGYTF. As DNA, the CDR3 is TGTGCCAGCACCGAAGATTTCACAGGGATTGAAGGCTACACCTTC.

The V call is TRBV10-3, the J call TRBJ2-1; the D gene is possibly TRBD1 (7 bases). CDR1 ENHRY and CDR2 SYGVKD come from the germline V gene. The CDR3 has 16 residues. Trimming cost V 11 bases and J 7 bases, with 27 bases left between them. In DNA, the CDR3 is TGTGCCTCCAGGGGGGAGACATTCCTAAATGGTAATGAGCAGTTCTTC. Its protein is CASRGETFLNGNEQFF.

V gene TRBV28 combines with J gene TRBJ2-3; a weak D match, TRBD2 (6 bases). Germline loops: CDR1 MDHEN, CDR2 SYDVKM. The V end lost 5 bases, the J end lost 4 bases, and 16 bases lay between the germline ends. CDR3 length equals 15 residues. CDR3 nucleotide sequence: TGTGCCAGCAGTGCTGGAGGGGTAGGGGCAGATACGCAGTATTTT. Its translation is CASSAGGVGADTQYF.

V and J are TRBV7-2 and TRBJ2-7, with D possibly matching TRBD2 (6 bases). Germline values: CDR1 SGHTA, CDR2 FQGNSA. The CDR3 consists of 14 residues. V lost 6 bases and J lost 4, with 16 bases in between. CDR3 nucleotides: TGTGCCAGCAGTAAATCGGAGGGCCCGTACGAGCAGTACTTC. As protein: CASSKSEGPYEQYF.

The gene calls are TRBV12-5 and TRBJ1-1; D possibly corresponds to TRBD1 (5 bases). This CDR3 is 21 amino acids long. Germline CDR1 LGHNT, CDR2 FRNRAP. The CDR3 loop reads CVSGGRGRVVDTQTLNTEAFF. In DNA, the CDR3 is TGTGTCAGTGGGGGGAGGGGCAGGGTGGTGGATACTCAAACCCTGAACACTGAAGCTTTCTTT.

Only one count was recorded for this clone. V and J are TRBV12-5 and TRBJ2-5, with D uncertain. Trimming took off 6 bases at V and 5 bases at J, with 7 bases between the two ends. CDR1 is LGHNT, CDR2 FRNRAP, per germline. CDR3 size: 11 residues. CDR3 loop: CASGSRETQYF. The CDR3 DNA reads as TGTGCTAGTGGGTCTCGGGAGACCCAGTACTTC.

The chain has TRBV29-1 and TRBJ2-2; TRBD1 is a possible D gene (6 bases). This CDR3 is built from 15 residues. Deletions cut 6 bases from V and 1 base from J, with 15 bases between. Germline-derived CDR1 and CDR2 are SQVTM and ANQGSEA. CDR3 region: CSVTLQGKNTGELFF. The CDR3 DNA reads TGCAGCGTCACGTTACAGGGAAAGAACACCGGGGAGCTGTTTTTT.

The J gene is TRBJ2-5, the V gene TRBV7-2, with D tentatively TRBD2 (5 bases). V lost 2 bases to trimming and J lost 5 bases, with 15 bases between them. Per the germline V gene, CDR1 is SGHTA and CDR2 is FQGNSA. This CDR3 has 15 amino acids. As DNA, the CDR3 is TGTGCCAGCAGCTTATTCGGGGTAGCCGCGGAGACCCAGTACTTC. Protein product: CASSLFGVAAETQYF.

The V call is TRBV19, the J call TRBJ2-5; D is possibly TRBD2 (5 bases). This CDR3 is built from 13 residues. With 1 base removed from V and 9 bases from J, the gap between germline ends came to 12 bases. Germline lookup yields CDR1 LNHDA and CDR2 SQIVND (reference sequence). CDR3 residues: CASSIADYPSQYF. In DNA form, the CDR3 reads TGTGCCAGTAGTATAGCCGACTATCCGTCCCAGTACTTC.

This clone was observed once. V and J are TRBV7-9 and TRBJ2-7; D may be TRBD1 (5 bases). Trimming stripped 1 base from V and 6 bases from J, with 13 bases between. CDR3 length equals 14 residues. CDR1 SEHNR and CDR2 FQNEAQ come from the germline V gene (reference sequence). CDR3 in DNA: TGTGCCAGCAGCTTAGGACAGTCGGTCTCCGAGCAGTACTTC. Its translation: CASSLGQSVSEQYF.

The chain recombines TRBV2 with TRBJ1-5, with 7 positions matching TRBD1. This CDR3 contains 13 residues. The germline gives CDR1 SNHLY, CDR2 FYNNEI. V lost 9 bases, J lost 2 bases, and 4 bases stayed unmatched. DNA of the CDR3: TGTGCCAGTACAGGGGACCGCAATCAGCCCCAGCATTTT. As protein: CASTGDRNQPQHF. The full variable domain, with the rest looked up from reference TRBV2 and TRBJ1-5, is EPEVTQTPSHQVTQMGQEVILRCVPISNHLYFYWYRQILGQKVEFLVSFYNNEISEKSEIFDDQFSVERPDGSNFTLKIRSTKLEDSAMYFCASTGDRNQPQHFGDGTRLSIL.

The genes are TRBV7-8 and TRBJ2-3, with D possibly TRBD2 on 6 matching bases. CDR3 size: 13 residues. Germline-derived CDR1 and CDR2 are SGHVS and FQNEAQ. V lost 8 bases and J lost 4, with 13 bases in between. This CDR3 is CASGFSGADTQYF. For the CDR3, the DNA is TGTGCCAGCGGGTTTTCGGGGGCAGATACGCAGTATTTT.

The genes are TRBV9 and TRBJ2-3; 8 nucleotides align to TRBD2. With V trimmed by 3 bases and J by 6 bases, 9 bases remained unmatched. The length of the CDR3 is 15 residues. Germline V gives CDR1 SGDLS, CDR2 YYNGEE. CDR3 sequence: CASSGPGSGGDTQYF. CDR3 nucleotides: TGTGCCAGCAGCGGTCCCGGGTCGGGAGGGGATACGCAGTATTTT. Full variable domain (missing parts from reference TRBV9 and TRBJ2-3): DSGVTQTPKHLITATGQRVTLRCSPRSGDLSVYWYQQSLDQGLQFLIQYYNGEERAKGNILERFSAQQFPDLHSELNLSSLELGDSALYFCASSGPGSGGDTQYFGPGTRLTVL.

The chain uses TRBV7-2 and TRBJ2-3, with TRBD2 identical over 10 bases. The germline gives CDR1 SGHTA, CDR2 FQGNSA. The ends lost 5 bases at V and 7 bases at J; junction bases unmatched: 9. CDR3 length: 15 amino acids. CDR3 DNA sequence: TGTGCCAGCAGCCCAGCGGGAGGGGGTACATATACGCAGTATTTT. This gives the protein CASSPAGGGTYTQYF.

This clone was counted a single time. The chain combines TRBV5-6 with TRBJ1-5; TRBD1 is a possible D gene (5 bases). Trimming cost V 2 bases and J 6 bases, with 18 bases left between them. This CDR3 is built from 16 residues. Germline V gives CDR1 SGHDT, CDR2 YYEEEE. The CDR3 DNA follows: TGTGCCAGCAGCTTTTTCACGACCCTCGGGGGTCAGCCCCAGCATTTT. It specifies CASSFFTTLGGQPQHF.

This sequence joins TRBV29-1 and TRBJ2-5; 9 bases align to TRBD2. Germline values: CDR1 SQVTM, CDR2 ANQGSEA. V lost 0 bases, J lost 2 bases, and 22 bases stayed unmatched. The CDR3 is 21 residues long. The CDR3 DNA reads TGCAGCGTTGAAGATCCGGCCTCTCTGGGTAGCGGGAGTCGTTATCAAGAGACCCAGTACTTC. Translation gives CSVEDPASLGSGSRYQETQYF.

The chain joins TRBV29-1 to TRBJ1-5, with D possibly TRBD1 on 6 matching bases. From germline, CDR1 is SQVTM and CDR2 ANQGSEA. CDR3 size: 13 residues. V was clipped by 3 bases and J by 2 bases, with 8 bases between them. CDR3 bases: TGCAGCGTTGATCCAGGGGGCAATCAGCCCCAGCATTTT. This translates into CSVDPGGNQPQHF.

The chain links TRBV2 to TRBJ2-1; D is perhaps TRBD2 (6 bases). Germline assignment: CDR1 SNHLY and CDR2 FYNNEI. V shed 7 bases and J shed 3 bases, with 13 bases lying between them. The CDR3 is 14 amino acids. This CDR3 is CASNLAVIYNEQFF. CDR3 bases: TGTGCCAGCAACTTAGCGGTGATCTACAATGAGCAGTTCTTC.

This chain joins TRBV18 and TRBJ2-3; D possibly corresponds to TRBD2 (5 bases). The germline gives CDR1 KGHSH, CDR2 LQKENI. Trimming cost V 1 base and J 1 base, with 9 bases left between them. This CDR3 spans 15 amino acids. The CDR3 sequence: CASSPRGVRTDTQYF. Written as DNA, the CDR3 is TGTGCCAGCTCACCACGGGGAGTCCGCACAGATACGCAGTATTTT.